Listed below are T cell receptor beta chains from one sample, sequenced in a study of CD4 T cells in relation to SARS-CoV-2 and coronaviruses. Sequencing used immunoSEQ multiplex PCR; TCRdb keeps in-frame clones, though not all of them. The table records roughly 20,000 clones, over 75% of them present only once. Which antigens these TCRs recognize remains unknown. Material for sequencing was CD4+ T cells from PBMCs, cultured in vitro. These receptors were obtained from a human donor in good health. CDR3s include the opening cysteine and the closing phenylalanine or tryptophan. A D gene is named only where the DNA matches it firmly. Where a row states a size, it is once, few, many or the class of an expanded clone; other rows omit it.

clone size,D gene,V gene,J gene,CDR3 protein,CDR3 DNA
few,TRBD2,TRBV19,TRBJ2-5,CASRRTREETQYF,TGTGCCAGTAGACGGACTAGAGAAGAGACCCAGTACTTC
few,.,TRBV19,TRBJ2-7,CATSVNGGAYEQYF,TGTGCCACCTCGGTCAATGGGGGAGCCTACGAGCAGTACTTC
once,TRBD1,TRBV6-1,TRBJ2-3,CASSEQTGVQGTDTQYF,TGTGCCAGCAGTGAGCAGACAGGGGTTCAGGGCACAGATACGCAGTATTTT
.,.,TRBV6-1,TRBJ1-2,CASSDQGLYGYTF,TGTGCCAGCAGTGATCAGGGGCTCTATGGCTACACCTTC
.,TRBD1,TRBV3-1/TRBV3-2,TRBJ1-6,CASSPGTENSPLHF,TGTGCCAGCAGCCCCGGGACAGAGAATTCACCCCTCCACTTT
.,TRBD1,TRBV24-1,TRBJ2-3,CATSDLGQGKADTQYF,TGTGCCACCAGTGACTTGGGACAGGGTAAGGCAGATACGCAGTATTTT
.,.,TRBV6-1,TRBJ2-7,CASSERRDSDEQYF,TGTGCCAGCAGTGAACGCCGCGACTCCGACGAGCAGTACTTC
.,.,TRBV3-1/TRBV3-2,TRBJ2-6,CASSRSPPGANVLTF,TGTGCCAGCAGCCGTAGCCCCCCGGGGGCCAACGTCCTGACTTTC
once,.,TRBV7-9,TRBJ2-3,CASSLGTAESTDTQYF,TGTGCCAGCAGCTTAGGGACAGCAGAAAGCACAGATACGCAGTATTTT
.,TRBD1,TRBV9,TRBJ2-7,CASSVGQYYEQYF,TGTGCCAGCAGCGTGGGACAGTACTACGAGCAGTACTTC
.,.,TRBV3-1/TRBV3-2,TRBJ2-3,CASSPGDGTDTQYF,TGTGCCAGCAGCCCCGGGGACGGTACAGATACGCAGTATTTT
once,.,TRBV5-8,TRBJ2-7,CASSLDTYAAGYEQYF,TGTGCCAGCAGCTTGGACACATACGCAGCAGGGTACGAGCAGTACTTC